What follows are 27 T cell receptor beta chains derived from one specimen sequenced in a study of T-cell memory formation after mild COVID-19. TCRdb re-analysed the 5' RACE reads in MiXCR, keeping a single row per CDR3 protein. The data hold 150,000 to 200,000 distinct CDR3 sequences, with approximately 18% observed a single time. The sample comprised PBMCs or a T cell subset sorted from them (not recorded which). These receptors came from a man between 18 and 35 years old who had mild COVID-19 (a few samples of this study predate the infection). Cell type and time point are not known.

The chain recombines TRBV12-3 or TRBV12-4 with TRBJ1-4, with D perhaps TRBD1 (5 bases). The CDR3 spans 14 residues. The V end lost 5 bases, the J end lost 6 bases, and 13 bases lay between the germline ends. CDR3 sequence (DNA): TGTGCCAGCAGTCCGGGACGGACGGATGAAAAACTGTTTTTT. It specifies CASSPGRTDEKLFF.

J is TRBJ1-2 and V is TRBV6-2 or TRBV6-3; tentatively, D is TRBD1 (5 bases). This CDR3 is built from 12 residues. Germline assignment: CDR1 MNHEY and CDR2 SVGEGT. Trimming pared 5 bases from V and 5 bases from J, leaving 9 bases between. CDR3 amino acids: CASSQTAYGYTF. Written as DNA, the CDR3 is TGTGCCAGCAGTCAGACAGCGTATGGCTACACCTTC.

This clonotype was counted between two and nine times. The rearrangement uses TRBV6-5 and TRBJ2-6, with a weak D call TRBD1 (5 bases). V shed 5 bases and J shed 4 bases, with 18 bases lying between them. The CDR3 is 17 amino acids. Germline lookup yields CDR1 MNHEY and CDR2 SVGAGI. CDR3 nucleotides: TGTGCCAGCAGTGAGCTCCAGACAGTTACAGGGGCCAACGTCCTGACTTTC. Amino acids: CASSELQTVTGANVLTF.

V gene TRBV7-8 combines with J gene TRBJ2-7; 8 bases map to TRBD2. The germline V gene has CDR1 SGHVS and CDR2 FQNEAQ. The V segment lost 5 bases and the J segment 5 bases; nucleotides outside the gene matches: 8. The CDR3 totals 14 residues. The CDR3 DNA reads TGTGCCAGCAGCCTCTGGAGCGGGAGAGACGAGCAGTACGTC. Translated, it gives CASSLWSGRDEQYV.

This rearrangement joins TRBV6-1 to TRBJ1-2; a weak D match, TRBD1 (6 bases). The V gene's germline CDR1 is MNHNS and CDR2 SASEGT. The CDR3 runs 15 residues. V gave up 7 bases and J gave up 2 bases, with 17 bases separating them. This CDR3 reads CASTRGGYANYGYTF. The CDR3 nucleotides read TGTGCCAGCACCAGGGGAGGGTACGCCAACTATGGCTACACCTTC.

This clonotype came up a few times. The chain carries TRBV12-3 or TRBV12-4 and TRBJ1-2, with a weak D call TRBD1 (5 bases). This CDR3 has 13 amino acids. V shed 6 bases and J shed 8 bases, with 16 bases lying between them. The CDR3 sequence: CASSLGHGSGYTF. The CDR3 nucleotides read TGTGCCAGCAGCCTTGGACACGGGTCGGGCTACACCTTC.

The chain links TRBV20-1 to TRBJ1-4; D is unclear. The CDR3 has 12 amino acids. Germline CDR1 and CDR2: DFQATT and SNEGSKA (reference sequence). V was pared by 3 bases and J by 6 bases, with 8 bases between. The CDR3 DNA reads as TGCAGTGCTAGCCAGCACGATGAAAAACTGTTTTTT. Amino acids: CSASQHDEKLFF.

In its sample, this clonotype was seen many times. The chain joins TRBV5-1 to TRBJ2-5; D is possibly TRBD2 (6 bases). Between the trimmed V and J ends, which lost 5 bases and 2 bases, there was a span of 22 bases. The germline gives CDR1 SGHRS, CDR2 YFSETQ. There are 17 residues in the CDR3. CDR3 DNA sequence: TGCGCCAGCAGTCTTGGGTTGGTAGCGGCCGATCAAGAGACCCAGTACTTC. Protein: CASSLGLVAADQETQYF.

This clonotype was detected a few times. The gene calls are TRBV12-3 or TRBV12-4 and TRBJ2-2; the D is unclear. This CDR3 is 14 amino acids long. Trimming stripped 5 bases from V and 4 bases from J, with 11 bases between. CDR3 residues: CASSPPRSTGELFF. DNA for the CDR3: TGTGCCAGCAGTCCCCCCAGGAGCACCGGGGAGCTGTTTTTT.

The chain carries TRBV6-6 and TRBJ2-7; D gene ambiguous. The CDR3 covers 12 residues. Trimming took off 6 bases at V and 2 bases at J, with 8 bases between the two ends. Germline CDR1 and CDR2: MNHNY and SVGAGI (reference sequence). The DNA for the CDR3 is TGTGCCAGCAGCCATCCGCCCTACGAGCAGTACTTC. This encodes CASSHPPYEQYF.

The chain has TRBV19 and TRBJ1-2; D is possibly TRBD1 (5 bases). This CDR3 comprises 14 residues. V was clipped by 8 bases and J by 2 bases, with 15 bases between them. Germline V gene lookup returns CDR1 LNHDA and CDR2 SQIVND (reference sequence). CDR3 DNA: TGTGCCAGTCGTCGGGGGGAGGTAAACTATGGCTACACCTTC. The encoded protein is CASRRGEVNYGYTF. The variable domain in full, completed from reference TRBV19 and TRBJ1-2, reads DGGITQSPKYLFRKEGQNVTLSCEQNLNHDAMYWYRQDPGQGLRLIYYSQIVNDFQKGDIAEGYSVSREKKESFPLTVTSAQKNPTAFYLCASRRGEVNYGYTFGSGTRLTVV.

In its sample, this clonotype was seen many times. The chain employs TRBV7-7 and TRBJ2-3; D ambiguous. The ends were cut back, 7 bases at V and 4 bases at J, with 6 bases in the middle. This CDR3 has 11 residues. Germline lookup yields CDR1 SSHAT and CDR2 FNYEAQ (reference sequence). CDR3 DNA: TGTGCCAGCACCGAAGCAGATACGCAGTATTTT. The encoded protein is CASTEADTQYF. Full variable domain (remainder filled in from reference TRBV7-7 and TRBJ2-3): GAGVSQSPRYKVTKRGQDVTLRCDPISSHATLYWYQQALGQGPEFLTYFNYEAQPDKSGLPSDRFSAERPEGSISTLTIQRTEQRDSAMYRCASTEADTQYFGPGTRLTVL.

This clonotype was seen more than once but under ten times. This chain connects TRBV7-9 to TRBJ2-5, with a tentative D call TRBD1 (7 bases). The CDR3 extends over 14 amino acids. Germline assignment: CDR1 SEHNR and CDR2 FQNEAQ (reference sequence). Between the trimmed V and J ends, which lost 4 bases and 4 bases, there was a span of 13 bases. CDR3 nucleotides: TGTGCCAGCAGCTCACCAGGGGGAGGAGAGACCCAGTACTTC. Translation: CASSSPGGGETQYF.

This chain connects TRBV10-3 to TRBJ1-6; D gene unclear. Germline CDR1 ENHRY, CDR2 SYGVKD. Trimming took off 1 base at V and 7 bases at J, with 20 bases between the two ends. CDR3 size: 18 residues. The DNA of the CDR3 is TGTGCCATCAGTGAGTTGTGGACTCCCCGGGCTGTCAATTCACCCCTCCACTTT. It specifies CAISELWTPRAVNSPLHF.

There are many counts of this clonotype. The rearrangement uses TRBV18 and TRBJ1-2; 7 positions agree with TRBD1. The germline V gene encodes CDR1 KGHSH and CDR2 LQKENI. Unmatched junction bases numbered 11, after V lost 6 bases and J lost 4 bases. This CDR3 has 15 amino acids. CDR3 in amino acids: CASSATAGGGYGYTF. The CDR3 DNA follows: TGTGCCAGCTCTGCCACGGCAGGGGGAGGCTATGGCTACACCTTC.

This clonotype was recorded once. The genes are TRBV6-6 and TRBJ1-2; D not resolved. Germline loops: CDR1 MNHNY, CDR2 SVGAGI (reference sequence). V was cut by 7 bases and J by 8 bases, with 11 bases left in between. CDR3 length: 11 residues. DNA for the CDR3: TGTGCCAGCACGCAAGGCATCGGCTACACCTTC. Protein sequence: CASTQGIGYTF.

The chain's CDR3 is CSARDLRDRAYGYTF. For the CDR3, the DNA is TGCAGTGCTAGAGATCTACGAGACAGGGCGTATGGCTACACCTTC. This chain connects TRBV20-1 to TRBJ1-2, with 7 bases lining up with TRBD1. J was trimmed by 5 bases and V by 0 bases; bases with no gene match: 9. CDR1 is DFQATT, CDR2 SNEGSKA, per germline (reference sequence). The CDR3 is 15 residues long.

The chain employs TRBV5-4 and TRBJ2-4, with no clear D. This CDR3 has 14 amino acids. The germline CDR1 and CDR2 sequences are SGHNT and YYREEE (reference sequence). V dropped 0 bases and J dropped 10 bases, with 14 bases sitting between them. CDR3 sequence: CASSLGLDTSIQYF. In nucleotides, the CDR3 is TGTGCCAGCAGCTTGGGGCTAGACACTTCTATTCAGTACTTC.

This clonotype showed up just a few times. J is TRBJ2-2 and V is TRBV7-2; D remains unclear. The CDR3 runs 18 residues. Germline loops: CDR1 SGHTA, CDR2 FQGNSA. V was clipped by 7 bases and J by 4 bases, with 25 bases between them. The CDR3 bases are TGTGCCAGCATCAACCCGCACGTTGGACGTGGCCCCACCGGGGAGCTGTTTTTT. Its translation is CASINPHVGRGPTGELFF.

The V and J genes are TRBV6-1 and TRBJ2-7, with D uncertain. V was trimmed by 6 bases and J by 0 bases, leaving 9 bases between them. The CDR3 is 13 amino acids. Germline V gene lookup returns CDR1 MNHNS and CDR2 SASEGT. The CDR3 sequence is CASRMRSSYEQYF. In DNA form, the CDR3 reads TGTGCCAGCAGGATGAGGAGCTCCTACGAGCAGTACTTC.

The rearrangement joins TRBV5-5 to TRBJ2-5; D not resolved. The V end lost 0 bases, the J end lost 4 bases, and 7 bases lay between the germline ends. Germline CDR1 is SGHKS and CDR2 is YYEKEE (reference sequence). CDR3 length: 13 amino acids. DNA of the CDR3: TGTGCCAGCAGCTTGGTGCCTCCAGAGACCCAGTACTTC. Encoded protein: CASSLVPPETQYF. Full variable domain (remainder filled in from reference TRBV5-5 and TRBJ2-5): DAGVTQSPTHLIKTRGQQVTLRCSPISGHKSVSWYQQVLGQGPQFIFQYYEKEERGRGNFPDRFSARQFPNYSSELNVNALLLGDSALYLCASSLVPPETQYFGPGTRLLVL.

This clonotype has more than one count but fewer than ten. The chain has TRBV5-1 and TRBJ1-2, with a tentative D call TRBD1 (5 bases). The V and J ends lost 4 bases and 4 bases respectively, with 20 bases between them. Germline CDR1 reads SGHRS; CDR2 reads YFSETQ. CDR3 length equals 16 residues. The CDR3 DNA is TGCGCCAGCAGCCTAGAAGGCACAGGAGCGGGCTATGGCTACACCTTC. It yields the protein CASSLEGTGAGYGYTF.

This clonotype was recorded a few times. The rearrangement links TRBV20-1 to TRBJ2-3, with a tentative D call TRBD2 (6 bases). V was pared by 8 bases and J by 3 bases, with 18 bases between. The CDR3 is made up of 14 amino acids. The germline V gene has CDR1 DFQATT and CDR2 SNEGSKA (reference sequence). CDR3 sequence (DNA): TGCAGTCCCTGGAGGCGGGGTCATACAGATACGCAGTATTTT. Protein product: CSPWRRGHTDTQYF.

This clonotype has a handful of counts. The gene calls are TRBV7-9 and TRBJ2-5; tentatively, D is TRBD1 (5 bases). The V gene's germline CDR1 is SEHNR and CDR2 FQNEAQ (reference sequence). The CDR3 extends over 14 amino acids. The ends were cut back, 2 bases at V and 4 bases at J, with 11 bases in the middle. The chain's CDR3 is CASSLWGTGETQYF. The CDR3 nucleotides read TGTGCCAGCAGCTTATGGGGAACAGGAGAGACCCAGTACTTC.

In this sample, this clonotype turned up a few times. The genes are TRBV12-3 or TRBV12-4 and TRBJ1-2; D remains ambiguous. CDR3 size: 13 residues. V lost 6 bases to trimming and J lost 8 bases, with 16 bases between them. The CDR3 DNA follows: TGTGCCAGCAGCCAAGGTCCCACCCCCGGCTACACCTTC. It specifies CASSQGPTPGYTF.

This clonotype turned up a few times. The J gene is TRBJ2-3, the V gene TRBV5-1; D is tentatively TRBD1 or TRBD2 (5 bases each). In germline, CDR1 is SGHRS, CDR2 YFSETQ. V dropped 6 bases and J dropped 5 bases, with 16 bases sitting between them. The length of the CDR3 is 14 residues. The CDR3 loop reads CASTDGGVGDTQYF. In nucleotides, the CDR3 is TGCGCCAGCACCGATGGGGGAGTCGGAGATACGCAGTATTTT.

This clonotype was observed a few times. The gene calls are TRBV20-1 and TRBJ1-2; D not resolved. V lost 6 bases and J 4 bases, leaving 21 bases between the germline ends. The CDR3 has 15 residues. The V gene's germline CDR1 is DFQATT and CDR2 SNEGSKA (reference sequence). CDR3 in DNA: TGCAGTGCCAGCCCTCCGGGGAACCCCACCTATGGCTACACCTTC. Protein sequence: CSASPPGNPTYGYTF.